One sample yielded the 10 T cell receptor beta chains listed below, sequenced in a study of blood T cell repertoires in COVID-19. TCRdb keeps only in-frame clones here, not all; method: immunoSEQ multiplex PCR. The table has about 220,000 clones, roughly four fifths seen once. The sample consisted of peripheral blood. Receptors originate from a woman in her 70s with acute or convalescent COVID-19.

The chain couples TRBV5-8 to TRBJ1-2, with D unresolved. Germline CDR1 is SGHTS and CDR2 is YDEGEE. The V gene lost 0 bases and the J gene lost 0 bases, with 6 bases spanning the gap. The CDR3 is made up of 14 amino acids. CDR3 sequence: CASSLASPNYGYTF. The CDR3, as DNA: TGTGCCAGCAGCTTGGCCTCCCCTAACTATGGCTACACCTTC.

The genes are TRBV6-5 and TRBJ1-5; 10 nucleotides align to TRBD1. The CDR3 is 15 residues long. V was pared by 6 bases and J by 4 bases, with 6 bases of the junction left unmatched. The V gene's germline CDR1 is MNHEY and CDR2 SVGAGI. The CDR3 DNA is TGTGCCAGCAGAGCGACAGGGGGCGAGAATCAGCCCCAGCATTTT. Protein product: CASRATGGENQPQHF.

The chain joins TRBV10-3 to TRBJ1-2; no definite D call. Germline loops: CDR1 ENHRY, CDR2 SYGVKD. The CDR3 is 12 residues long. Trimming left V 5 bases short and J 4 bases short, with 8 bases between. DNA for the CDR3: TGTGCCATCAGTCTAGACCTCTATGGCTACACCTTC. Its protein is CAISLDLYGYTF.

The rearrangement joins TRBV6-2 or TRBV6-3 to TRBJ1-5; no clear D gene. V was clipped by 0 bases and J by 6 bases, with 18 bases between them. This CDR3 region has 17 residues. Germline CDR1 is MNHEY and CDR2 is SVGEGT. Here the CDR3 DNA reads TGTGCCAGCAGTTACTCGTCTGGAGCGTCCTCTTCTCAGCCCCAGCATTTT. Amino acid sequence: CASSYSSGASSSQPQHF.

This chain uses TRBV7-2 with TRBJ2-7, with D perhaps TRBD2 (7 bases). Germline V gene sequence: CDR1 SGHTA, CDR2 FQGNSA. This CDR3 comprises 14 residues. Deletions cut 3 bases from V and 7 bases from J, with 16 bases between. CDR3 sequence reads: CASSLAGAPGEQYF. DNA of the CDR3: TGTGCCAGCAGCTTGGCGGGGGCACCGGGGGAGCAGTACTTC.

The chain combines TRBV10-3 with TRBJ2-5; weak D call: TRBD1 (6 bases). The CDR3 has 15 residues. Germline V lookup: CDR1 ENHRY, CDR2 SYGVKD. Trimming stripped 2 bases from V and 1 base from J, with 11 bases between. The CDR3 DNA is TGTGCCATCAGTGAGAGCCGAGGGGGCCAAGAGACCCAGTACTTC. Its protein product is CAISESRGGQETQYF.

This rearrangement joins TRBV18 to TRBJ1-5; 12 nucleotides line up with TRBD1. J was trimmed by 2 bases and V by 3 bases; bases with no gene match: 8. CDR3 size: 18 residues. Germline assignment: CDR1 KGHSH and CDR2 LQKENI. In DNA form, the CDR3 reads TGTGCCAGCTCACCTCCGGGACAGGGGGCAGCAGGCAATCAGCCCCAGCATTTT. Protein product: CASSPPGQGAAGNQPQHF.

This clone has only one observation. The chain carries TRBV6-2 or TRBV6-3 and TRBJ1-6; tentative D call: TRBD1 (5 bases). The V end was cut by 4 bases, the J end by 5 bases, with 9 bases between. The germline gives CDR1 MNHEY, CDR2 SVGEGT. This CDR3 contains 14 residues. CDR3 sequence: CASSLTEDNSPLHF. CDR3 bases: TGTGCCAGCAGTTTGACAGAAGATAATTCACCCCTCCACTTT.

Written as DNA, the CDR3 is TGTGCCAGCATCGCAAACAGCGGGAAGTCGGGAGAAAAACTGTTTTTT. Translating it yields CASIANSGKSGEKLFF. The chain has TRBV3-1 (or the pseudogene TRBV3-2) and TRBJ1-4; unclear D gene. Germline assignment: CDR1 LGHDT and CDR2 YNNKEL (reference sequence). Between the trimmed V and J ends, which lost 7 bases and 8 bases, there was a span of 23 bases. CDR3 length: 16 residues.

This clone occurred a few times. The J gene is TRBJ1-5, the V gene TRBV11-2; TRBD1 aligns across 8 bases. The trim removed 5 bases at V and 4 bases at J, leaving 7 bases unmatched. Germline V lookup: CDR1 SGHAT, CDR2 FQNNGV. The CDR3 extends over 15 amino acids. This CDR3 is CASSRDRGRNQPQHF. In nucleotides, the CDR3 is TGTGCCAGCAGCCGAGACAGGGGTAGGAATCAGCCCCAGCATTTT.